The clone carrying this T cell receptor (beta chain) was picked up one time. This sample was taken from a study of blood T cell repertoires in COVID-19. For the study at large: Some COVID-19 samples were acute and others convalescent; all came from the United States, Italy and Spain. T cells, B-cell-depleted T cells, or PBMCs supplied cDNA or gDNA.

The CDR3 spans 13 residues. The germline V gene has CDR1 SQVTM and CDR2 ANQGSEA. V lost 4 bases, J lost 8 bases, and 8 bases stayed unmatched. Sequenced by immunoSEQ multiplex PCR; TCRdb stores in-frame clones only, minus some. The repertoire holds 130,000 to 150,000 clones, 80% to 90% seen once, with about 7.8% in the top ten. V is TRBV29-1 and J is TRBJ1-1; 9 nucleotides agree with TRBD1. What was sequenced was peripheral blood. The receptor comes from a woman in her fifties or sixties in a cohort sampled during active or convalescent COVID-19. The CDR3 loop is CSVGTGTGREAFF. The DNA for the CDR3 is TGCAGCGTTGGGACCGGGACAGGGCGGGAAGCTTTCTTT.